This entry concerns a single TCR beta chain. Its target is unknown. Repertoires were generated with immunoSEQ multiplex PCR, while TCRdb's copy carries only in-frame clones and drops some. Of tens of thousands of clones in the sample, 88% were seen once. V lost 1 base and J 2 bases, leaving 6 bases between the germline ends. Germline assignment: CDR1 SGHDT and CDR2 YYEEEE. The CDR3 is made up of 14 amino acids. This entry belongs to a study of identifying expanded T cells in peripheral blood. Study findings and constraints: Across healthy donors, higher total template counts meant significantly greater approximately two-week count variance.

The clonotype comes from a person aged 18-70 years in good health. V is TRBV5-6 and J is TRBJ2-2; D unclear. The sequencing sample was made of blood. CDR3 sequence reads: CASSLTRNTGELFF. The CDR3 DNA follows: TGTGCCAGCAGCTTGACACGCAACACCGGGGAGCTGTTTTTT.